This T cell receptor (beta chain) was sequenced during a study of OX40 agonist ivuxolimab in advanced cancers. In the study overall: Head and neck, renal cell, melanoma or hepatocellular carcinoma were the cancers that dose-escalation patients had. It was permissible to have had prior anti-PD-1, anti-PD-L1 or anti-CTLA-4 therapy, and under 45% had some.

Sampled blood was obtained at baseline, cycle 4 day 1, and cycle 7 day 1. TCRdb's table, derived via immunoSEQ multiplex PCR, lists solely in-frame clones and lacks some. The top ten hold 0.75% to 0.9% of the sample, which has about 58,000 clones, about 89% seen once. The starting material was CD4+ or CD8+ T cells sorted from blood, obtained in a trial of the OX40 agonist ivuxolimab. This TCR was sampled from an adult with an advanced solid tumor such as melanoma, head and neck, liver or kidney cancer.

This CDR3 is CASKMGDRLGQPQHF. DNA for the CDR3: TGTGCCAGCAAAATGGGGGACAGGTTGGGGCAGCCCCAGCATTTT. The rearrangement uses TRBV2 and TRBJ1-5; 8 positions match TRBD1. Losses at the gene ends were 7 bases for V and 7 bases for J; bases not matched to a gene: 12. Germline V lookup: CDR1 SNHLY, CDR2 FYNNEI. The CDR3 extends over 15 amino acids.